Each of the 13 T cell receptor beta chains below was sequenced from the same sample in a study of blood T cell repertoires in COVID-19. The protocol was immunoSEQ multiplex PCR, while the TCRdb copy is restricted to in-frame clones and leaves out a portion. The data show about 89,000 clones, with approximately 88% seen just once and under 0.6% held by the top ten. Material: peripheral blood. These receptors all stem from a man in his 60s with acute or convalescent COVID-19.

The chain is built from TRBV2 and TRBJ1-2; D possibly corresponds to TRBD1 (6 bases). This CDR3 is 13 amino acids long. V shed 7 bases and J shed 5 bases, with 14 bases lying between them. In germline, CDR1 is SNHLY, CDR2 FYNNEI. CDR3 sequence: CASTTGSLYGYTF. In DNA, the CDR3 is TGTGCCAGCACCACAGGGTCGTTATATGGCTACACCTTC.

The rearrangement uses TRBV7-9 and TRBJ2-3; 12 positions match TRBD2. Unmatched junction bases numbered 5, after V lost 9 bases and J lost 4 bases. The CDR3 length is 14 residues. Germline CDR1 and CDR2: SEHNR and FQNEAQ (reference sequence). CDR3 loop: CASSGLAGSDTQYF. The CDR3, as DNA: TGTGCCAGTAGCGGACTAGCGGGATCAGATACGCAGTATTTT.

V is TRBV4-1 and J is TRBJ1-1; D uncertain. Germline CDR1 and CDR2: MGHRA and YSYEKL. This CDR3 spans 11 amino acids. Trimming removed 10 bases from V and 1 base from J, with 7 bases in between. This chain's CDR3 is CATRRNTEAFF. The CDR3 DNA reads TGCGCCACCCGGAGGAACACTGAAGCTTTCTTT.

The chain joins TRBV3-1 (or the pseudogene TRBV3-2) to TRBJ2-5, with TRBD2 matching 9 bases. Germline V gene data show CDR1 as LGHDT and CDR2 as YNNKEL (reference sequence). V lost 1 base to trimming and J lost 1 base; unmatched junction nucleotides: 4. CDR3 length: 16 amino acids. The CDR3 DNA sequence: TGTGCCAGCAGCCAAGTTCTAGCGGGACTCCAAGAGACCCAGTACTTC. Protein: CASSQVLAGLQETQYF.

The chain has TRBV28 and TRBJ1-1; the D is unclear. Germline V gene sequence: CDR1 MDHEN, CDR2 SYDVKM. The CDR3 loop spans 14 amino acids. V was shortened by 5 bases and J by 4 bases, with 14 bases between the two germline ends. The CDR3 here is CASSITGWTTEAFF. The CDR3 DNA follows: TGTGCCAGCAGTATAACGGGGTGGACCACTGAAGCTTTCTTT.

This sequence joins TRBV9 and TRBJ1-2, with 7 bases that match TRBD1. The CDR3 length is 14 residues. In germline, CDR1 is SGDLS, CDR2 YYNGEE. The trim removed 5 bases at V and 4 bases at J, leaving 8 bases unmatched. The CDR3 nucleotides are TGTGCCAGCAGGGCCCCGGGACAGCCCTATGGCTACACCTTC. Encoded protein: CASRAPGQPYGYTF.

The genes are TRBV5-5 and TRBJ2-5; weak D call: TRBD1 (6 bases). The CDR3 loop spans 16 amino acids. Germline CDR1 SGHKS, CDR2 YYEKEE (reference sequence). V lost 3 bases to trimming and J lost 0 bases, with 15 bases between them. CDR3 loop: CASSWGAGVYQETQYF. CDR3 nucleotide sequence: TGTGCCAGCAGCTGGGGAGCAGGGGTGTACCAAGAGACCCAGTACTTC.

The chain couples TRBV28 to TRBJ1-3; 7 nucleotides align to TRBD1. Trimming cost V 4 bases and J 3 bases; bases outside gene matches: 6. This CDR3 has 15 amino acids. CDR1 and CDR2 (germline): MDHEN, SYDVKM. The CDR3 loop reads CASSWRGGSGNTIYF. DNA for the CDR3: TGTGCCAGCAGTTGGAGAGGGGGCAGTGGAAACACCATATATTTT.

The chain has TRBV5-1 and TRBJ2-6; unclear D gene. V lost 1 base to trimming and J lost 1 base, with 6 bases between them. CDR3 length equals 15 residues. Germline V gives CDR1 SGHRS, CDR2 YFSETQ. The CDR3 DNA reads as TGCGCCAGCAGCTTGACGGTTTCTGGGGCCAACGTCCTGACTTTC. It codes for CASSLTVSGANVLTF.

V usage is TRBV5-4 and J usage is TRBJ1-1; TRBD1 matches at 7 bases. V was clipped by 5 bases and J by 7 bases; unmatched bases: 11. The CDR3 loop spans 14 amino acids. Germline CDR1 SGHNT, CDR2 YYREEE (reference sequence). The chain's CDR3 is CASSPRTGVVEAFF. In DNA, the CDR3 is TGTGCCAGCAGTCCAAGGACAGGAGTGGTTGAAGCTTTCTTT.

The sample holds one count of this clone. This chain uses TRBV7-9 with TRBJ2-1; tentatively, D is TRBD2 (5 bases). Germline V gives CDR1 SEHNR, CDR2 FQNEAQ (reference sequence). Trimming removed 2 bases from V and 7 bases from J, with 18 bases in between. This CDR3 spans 16 amino acids. The CDR3 DNA is TGTGCCAGCAGCTTAAGTCGGACGGGAAGGATTAATGAGCAGTTCTTC. It yields the protein CASSLSRTGRINEQFF.

The genes are TRBV3-1 (or the pseudogene TRBV3-2) and TRBJ2-2; D gene unclear. Trimming pared 1 base from V and 7 bases from J, leaving 7 bases between. The CDR3 consists of 13 residues. The germline CDR1 and CDR2 sequences are LGHDT and YNNKEL (reference sequence). CDR3 coding DNA: TGTGCCAGCAGCCAAGTTTCTGTCGGGGAGCTGTTTTTT. This sequence encodes CASSQVSVGELFF.

The genes are TRBV11-1 and TRBJ2-2; D is uncertain. The length of the CDR3 is 16 residues. Trimming pared 1 base from V and 0 bases from J, leaving 9 bases between. The germline gives CDR1 SGHAT, CDR2 FQDESV (reference sequence). The CDR3, as DNA: TGTGCCAGCAGCTTAGGGTTACAACCGAACACCGGGGAGCTGTTTTTT. Translating gives CASSLGLQPNTGELFF.